This T cell receptor (beta chain) was found in a study of cytomegalovirus exposure and HLA in healthy donors. 60 Vbeta and 13 Jbeta primers were used in PCR. Only in-frame clones appear in the TCRdb table, and some are missing; sequencing was by immunoSEQ multiplex PCR. The sample holds around 140,000 clones; roughly 9.6% are singletons and the top ten take roughly 7%. This CDR3 contains 16 residues. V lost 5 bases, J lost 5 bases, and 21 bases lay in between. Germline CDR1 reads LNHDA; CDR2 reads SQIVND (reference sequence). The origin of this receptor is a woman aged 40-49 years in good health and CMV-seropositive. Source material: PBMCs. V and J are TRBV19 and TRBJ1-1; tentative D call: TRBD1 (5 bases). This CDR3 is CASSPGAGRPGTEAFF. Written as DNA, the CDR3 is TGTGCCAGTAGTCCCGGGGCGGGGCGCCCGGGGACTGAAGCTTTCTTT.